Detailed here is one T cell receptor beta chain. As originally analysed: Reference gene primer amplification in the assay estimated nucleated cell counts. Produced via immunoSEQ multiplex PCR; TCRdb's table is partial and in-frame only. The V and J calls and clone size come from that table; D and trimming were worked out from the DNA. Among around 260,000 clones, approximately 86% were seen once, and the ten largest hold under 2%. These data belong to a study of blood T cell repertoires in COVID-19. Study details: Whether acute or convalescent, the COVID-19 samples came from the United States, Italy and Spain. Nucleic acid was either cDNA or gDNA, and it came from T cells, B-cell-depleted T cells, or PBMCs.

Trimming shortened V by 1 base and J by 6 bases, and 15 bases separated the two germline ends. Germline V CDR1 and CDR2: LNHDA, SQIVND (reference sequence). The CDR3 is made up of 15 amino acids. The chain carries TRBV19 and TRBJ1-2; no clear D. Sequencing used peripheral blood. The receptor was derived from a young man with active or convalescent COVID-19. This CDR3 is CASSIGFSFSDGYTF. The CDR3 DNA is TGTGCCAGTAGTATAGGTTTTAGTTTTTCGGATGGCTACACCTTC.